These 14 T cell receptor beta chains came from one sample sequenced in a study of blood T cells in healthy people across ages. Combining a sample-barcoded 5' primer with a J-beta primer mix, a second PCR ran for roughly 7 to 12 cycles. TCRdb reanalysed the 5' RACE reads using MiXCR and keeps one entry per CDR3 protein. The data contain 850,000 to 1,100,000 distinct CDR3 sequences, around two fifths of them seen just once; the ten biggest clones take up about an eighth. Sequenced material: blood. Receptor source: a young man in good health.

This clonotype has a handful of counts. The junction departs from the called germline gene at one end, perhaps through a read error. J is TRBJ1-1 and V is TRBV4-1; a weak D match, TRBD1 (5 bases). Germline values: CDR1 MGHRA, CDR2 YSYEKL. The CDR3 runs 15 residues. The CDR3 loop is CASSQSGAGNPEAFF. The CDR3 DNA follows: TGCGCCAGCAGCCAATCCGGGGCAGGGAACCCTGAAGCTTTCTTT.

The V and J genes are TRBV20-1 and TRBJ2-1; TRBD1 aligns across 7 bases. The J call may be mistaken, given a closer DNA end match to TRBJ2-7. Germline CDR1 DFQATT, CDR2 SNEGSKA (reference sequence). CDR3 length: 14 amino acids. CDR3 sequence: CSARDRDSYNEQYF. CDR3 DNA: TGCAGTGCTAGAGACCGGGACAGCTACAATGAGCAGTACTTC.

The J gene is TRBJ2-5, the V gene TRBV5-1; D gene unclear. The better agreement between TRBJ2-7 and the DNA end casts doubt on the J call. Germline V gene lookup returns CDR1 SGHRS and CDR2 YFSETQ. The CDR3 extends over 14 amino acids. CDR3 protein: CASSFRAQGDEQYF. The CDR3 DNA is TGCGCCAGCAGCTTCCGGGCCCAAGGCGACGAGCAGTACTTC.

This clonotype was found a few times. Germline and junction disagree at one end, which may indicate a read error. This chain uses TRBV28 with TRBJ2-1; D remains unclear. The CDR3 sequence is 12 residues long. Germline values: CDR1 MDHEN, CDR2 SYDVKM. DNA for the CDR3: TGTGCCAACAGTCTGATTCACAAGGAGCAGTTCTTC. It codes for CANSLIHKEQFF.

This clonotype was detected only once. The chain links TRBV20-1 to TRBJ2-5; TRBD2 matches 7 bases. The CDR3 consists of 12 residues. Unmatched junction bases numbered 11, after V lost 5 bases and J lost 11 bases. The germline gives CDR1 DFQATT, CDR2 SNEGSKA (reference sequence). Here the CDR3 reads CSAVSSGNEQYF. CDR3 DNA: TGCAGTGCTGTATCTAGCGGCAATGAGCAGTACTTC.

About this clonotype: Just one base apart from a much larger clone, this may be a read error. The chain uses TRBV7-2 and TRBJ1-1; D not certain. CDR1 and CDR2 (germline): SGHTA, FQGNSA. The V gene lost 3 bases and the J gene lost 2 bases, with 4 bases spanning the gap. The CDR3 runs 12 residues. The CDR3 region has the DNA TGTGCCAGCAGCTTTATAAACACTGAAGCTTTCTTT. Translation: CASSFINTEAFF.

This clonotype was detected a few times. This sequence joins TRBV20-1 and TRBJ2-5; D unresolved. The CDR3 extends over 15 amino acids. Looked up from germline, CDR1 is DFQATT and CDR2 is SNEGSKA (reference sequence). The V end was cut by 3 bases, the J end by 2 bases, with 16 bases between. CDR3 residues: CSARGRLGNQETQYF. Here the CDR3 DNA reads TGCAGTGCTAGGGGAAGGTTGGGAAATCAAGAGACCCAGTACTTC.

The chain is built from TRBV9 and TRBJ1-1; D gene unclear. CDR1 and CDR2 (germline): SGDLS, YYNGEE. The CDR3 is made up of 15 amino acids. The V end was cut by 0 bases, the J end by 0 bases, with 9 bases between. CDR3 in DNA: TGTGCCAGCAGCGTAGTGGGGAGCATGAACACTGAAGCTTTCTTT. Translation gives CASSVVGSMNTEAFF.

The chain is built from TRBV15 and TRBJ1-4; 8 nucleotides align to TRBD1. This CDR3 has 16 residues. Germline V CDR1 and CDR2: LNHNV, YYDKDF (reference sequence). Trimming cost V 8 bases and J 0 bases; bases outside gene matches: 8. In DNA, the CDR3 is TGTGCCACCGCACAGGGGGTCGTCGCAACTAATGAAAAACTGTTTTTT. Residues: CATAQGVVATNEKLFF.

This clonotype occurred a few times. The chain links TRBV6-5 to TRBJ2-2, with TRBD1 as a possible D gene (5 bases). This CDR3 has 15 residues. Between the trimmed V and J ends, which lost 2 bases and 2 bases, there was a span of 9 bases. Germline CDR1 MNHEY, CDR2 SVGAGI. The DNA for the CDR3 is TGTGCCAGCAGTTACCTCAGGGCTAACACCGGGGAGCTGTTTTTT. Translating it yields CASSYLRANTGELFF.

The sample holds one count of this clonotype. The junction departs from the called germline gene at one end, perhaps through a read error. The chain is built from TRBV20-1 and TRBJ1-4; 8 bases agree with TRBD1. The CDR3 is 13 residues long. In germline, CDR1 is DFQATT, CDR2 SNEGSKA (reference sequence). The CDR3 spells CGAMTGVVEKLFF. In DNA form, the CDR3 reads TGCGGTGCAATGACAGGGGTGGTTGAAAAACTGTTTTTT.

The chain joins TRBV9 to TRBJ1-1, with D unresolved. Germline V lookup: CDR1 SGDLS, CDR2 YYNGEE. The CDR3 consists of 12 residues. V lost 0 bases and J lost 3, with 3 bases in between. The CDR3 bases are TGTGCCAGCAGCGTAGAGGACACTGAAGCTTTCTTT. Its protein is CASSVEDTEAFF.

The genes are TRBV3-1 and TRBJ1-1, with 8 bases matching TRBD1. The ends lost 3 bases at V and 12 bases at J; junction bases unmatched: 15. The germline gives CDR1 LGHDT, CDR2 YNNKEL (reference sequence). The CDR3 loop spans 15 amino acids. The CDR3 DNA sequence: TGTGCCAGCAGCCATCAATCCCTACAGGGGGGAAATACTTTCTTT. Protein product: CASSHQSLQGGNTFF.

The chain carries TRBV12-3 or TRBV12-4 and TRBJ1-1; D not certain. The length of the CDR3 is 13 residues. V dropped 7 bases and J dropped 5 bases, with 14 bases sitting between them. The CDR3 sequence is CASTQVPRTEAFF. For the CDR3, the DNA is TGTGCCAGCACCCAAGTGCCGCGAACTGAAGCTTTCTTT.